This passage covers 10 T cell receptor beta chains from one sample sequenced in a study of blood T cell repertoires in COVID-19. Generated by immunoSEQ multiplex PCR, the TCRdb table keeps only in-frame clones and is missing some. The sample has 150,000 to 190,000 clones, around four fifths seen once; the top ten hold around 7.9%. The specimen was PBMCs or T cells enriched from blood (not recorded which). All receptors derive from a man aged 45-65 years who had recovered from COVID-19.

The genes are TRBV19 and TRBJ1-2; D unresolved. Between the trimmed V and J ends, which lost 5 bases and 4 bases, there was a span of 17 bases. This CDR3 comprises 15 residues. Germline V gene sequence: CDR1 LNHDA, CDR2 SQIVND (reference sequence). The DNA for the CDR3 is TGTGCCAGTAGTCCACGGGATGGGGTGAGCTATGGCTACACCTTC. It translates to CASSPRDGVSYGYTF.

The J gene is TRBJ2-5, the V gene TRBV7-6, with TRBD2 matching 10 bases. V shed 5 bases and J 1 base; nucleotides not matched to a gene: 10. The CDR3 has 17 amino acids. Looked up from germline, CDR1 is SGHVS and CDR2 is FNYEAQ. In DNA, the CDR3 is TGTGCCAGCAGCCCACCCCGTAGCGGGGGGTTCCAAGAGACCCAGTACTTC. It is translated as CASSPPRSGGFQETQYF.

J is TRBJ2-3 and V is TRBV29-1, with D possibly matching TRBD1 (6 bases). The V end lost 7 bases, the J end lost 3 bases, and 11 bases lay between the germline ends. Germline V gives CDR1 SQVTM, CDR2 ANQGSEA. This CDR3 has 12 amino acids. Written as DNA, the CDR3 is TGCAGCGCACACACAGGGACAGATACGCAGTATTTT. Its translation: CSAHTGTDTQYF.

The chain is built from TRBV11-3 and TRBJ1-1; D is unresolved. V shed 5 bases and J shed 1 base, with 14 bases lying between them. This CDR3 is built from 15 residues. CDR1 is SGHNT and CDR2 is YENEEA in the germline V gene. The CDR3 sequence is CASSPVAVGNTEAFF. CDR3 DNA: TGTGCCAGCAGCCCGGTAGCGGTTGGGAACACTGAAGCTTTCTTT.

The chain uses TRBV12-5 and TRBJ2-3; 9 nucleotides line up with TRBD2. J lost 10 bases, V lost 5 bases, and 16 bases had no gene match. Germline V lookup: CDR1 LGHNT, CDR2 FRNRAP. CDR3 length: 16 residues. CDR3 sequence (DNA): TGTGCTAGTGGTCCTCTTTATCCGGGACTAGCATATCCGCAGTATTTT. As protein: CASGPLYPGLAYPQYF.

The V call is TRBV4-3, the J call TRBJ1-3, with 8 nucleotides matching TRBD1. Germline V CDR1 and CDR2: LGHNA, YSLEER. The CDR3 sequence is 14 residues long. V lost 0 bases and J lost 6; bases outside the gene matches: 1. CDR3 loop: CASSQEGQANTIYF. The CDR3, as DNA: TGCGCCAGCAGCCAAGAGGGACAGGCAAACACCATATATTTT.

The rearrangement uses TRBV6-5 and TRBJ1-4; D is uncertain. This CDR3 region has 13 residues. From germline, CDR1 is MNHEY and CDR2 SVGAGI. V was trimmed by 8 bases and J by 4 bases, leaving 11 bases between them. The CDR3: CASLRRDNEKLFF. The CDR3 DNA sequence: TGTGCCAGCCTAAGACGGGATAATGAAAAACTGTTTTTT.

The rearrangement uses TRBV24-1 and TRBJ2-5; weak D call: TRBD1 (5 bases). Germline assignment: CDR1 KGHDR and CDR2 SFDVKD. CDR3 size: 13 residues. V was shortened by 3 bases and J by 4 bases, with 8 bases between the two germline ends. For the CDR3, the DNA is TGTGCCACCAGTGATGGGGCAGGAGAGACCCAGTACTTC. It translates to CATSDGAGETQYF.

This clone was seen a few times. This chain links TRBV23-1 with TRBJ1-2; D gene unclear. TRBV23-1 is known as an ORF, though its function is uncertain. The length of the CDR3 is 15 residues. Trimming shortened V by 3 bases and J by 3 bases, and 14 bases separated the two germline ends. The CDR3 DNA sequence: TGCGCCAGCAGTCATCCCCCCCGGTTGCACTATGGCTACACCTTC. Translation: CASSHPPRLHYGYTF.

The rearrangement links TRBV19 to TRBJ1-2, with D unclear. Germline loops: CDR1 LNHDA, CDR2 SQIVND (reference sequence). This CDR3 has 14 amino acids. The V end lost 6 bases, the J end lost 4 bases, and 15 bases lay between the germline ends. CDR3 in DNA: TGTGCCAGTAGGCCAGGTGGAGGCGGCTATGGCTACACCTTC. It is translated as CASRPGGGGYGYTF. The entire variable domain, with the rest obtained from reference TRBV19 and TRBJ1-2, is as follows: DGGITQSPKYLFRKEGQNVTLSCEQNLNHDAMYWYRQDPGQGLRLIYYSQIVNDFQKGDIAEGYSVSREKKESFPLTVTSAQKNPTAFYLCASRPGGGGYGYTFGSGTRLTVV.